This T cell receptor beta chain was obtained from a study of T-cell memory formation after mild COVID-19. TCRdb fed the 5' RACE reads into MiXCR, producing one record per CDR3 protein. Among about 430,000 distinct CDR3 sequences listed, 20% to 25% were seen once. CDR3 length equals 10 residues. The germline CDR1 and CDR2 sequences are SEHNR and FQNEAQ (reference sequence). Trimming pared 8 bases from V and 5 bases from J, leaving 6 bases between. Sequencing input: PBMCs or a T cell subset sorted from them (not recorded which). This clonotype was sampled from an adult woman who had mild COVID-19 (a few samples of this study predate the infection). Cell type and time point are not known. The rearrangement links TRBV7-9 to TRBJ2-5; D is unresolved. The CDR3 bases are TGTGCCAGCCAGGCGGAGACCCAGTACTTC. Protein: CASQAETQYF.